One and the same sample provided the 14 T cell receptor beta chains below, sequenced in a study of cytomegalovirus exposure and HLA in healthy donors. The primer mix had 60 Vbeta and 13 Jbeta primers. Profiling relied on immunoSEQ multiplex PCR, and the TCRdb table lists in-frame clones only, not all of them. Of roughly 180,000 clones listed, over 75% were seen once; the top ten hold around 1.9%. Material: PBMCs. The receptors come from a woman aged 30 to 39 in good health and CMV-seronegative.

The chain combines TRBV5-1 with TRBJ2-7; 10 bases line up with TRBD2. After removal of 4 bases from V and 0 bases from J, the junction contained 4 bases not matched to a gene. Germline V gives CDR1 SGHRS, CDR2 YFSETQ. This CDR3 has 15 residues. CDR3 residues: CASSRGTSDSYEQYF. As DNA, the CDR3 is TGCGCCAGCAGCCGTGGGACTAGCGACTCCTACGAGCAGTACTTC.

The chain is built from TRBV4-3 and TRBJ2-2, with TRBD1 as a possible D gene (5 bases). In germline, CDR1 is LGHNA, CDR2 YSLEER. CDR3 size: 15 residues. V lost 4 bases, J lost 3 bases, and 12 bases lay in between. This CDR3 is CASSPQAGYTGELFF. In DNA, the CDR3 is TGCGCCAGCAGCCCCCAGGCAGGGTACACCGGGGAGCTGTTTTTT.

This clone was counted a few times. This chain connects TRBV4-3 to TRBJ1-5, with 8 nucleotides matching TRBD1. Germline lookup yields CDR1 LGHNA and CDR2 YSLEER. V lost 3 bases to trimming and J lost 4 bases; unmatched junction nucleotides: 2. The CDR3 runs to 14 residues. CDR3 amino acids: CASSQGQANQPQHF. For the CDR3, the DNA is TGCGCCAGCAGCCAGGGACAGGCAAATCAGCCCCAGCATTTT.

V gene TRBV5-6 combines with J gene TRBJ1-1; D is uncertain. Germline V gives CDR1 SGHDT, CDR2 YYEEEE. V lost 0 bases, J lost 3 bases, and 9 bases lay in between. The CDR3 sequence is 14 residues long. CDR3 in DNA: TGTGCCAGCAGCTTGGTACGGAGGGACACTGAAGCTTTCTTT. This sequence encodes CASSLVRRDTEAFF.

The genes are TRBV14 and TRBJ1-6, with unresolved D. This CDR3 contains 17 residues. Germline CDR1 reads SGHDN; CDR2 reads FVKESK. V was cut by 0 bases and J by 0 bases, with 9 bases left in between. CDR3 sequence reads: CASSQEVRPSYNSPLHF. DNA of the CDR3: TGTGCCAGCAGCCAAGAGGTCAGGCCCTCCTATAATTCACCCCTCCACTTT.

The chain carries TRBV27 and TRBJ2-3; 11 nucleotides agree with TRBD2. V gave up 7 bases and J gave up 5 bases; unmatched junction bases: 5. This CDR3 is 14 amino acids long. The germline CDR1 and CDR2 sequences are MNHEY and SMNVEV (reference sequence). CDR3 nucleotides: TGTGCCAGCAAACTAGCGGGAGCCCTAGATACGCAGTATTTT. Encoded protein: CASKLAGALDTQYF.

The chain recombines TRBV29-1 with TRBJ2-2; TRBD1 matches at 10 bases. This CDR3 contains 14 residues. V was clipped by 6 bases and J by 6 bases; unmatched bases: 7. Germline CDR1 is SQVTM and CDR2 is ANQGSEA. CDR3 in amino acids: CSVAGTGVAGELFF. CDR3 sequence (DNA): TGCAGCGTAGCCGGGACAGGGGTCGCCGGGGAGCTGTTTTTT.

The V and J genes are TRBV9 and TRBJ2-7; 7 positions agree with TRBD1. The CDR3 has 14 residues. The ends lost 0 bases at V and 5 bases at J; junction bases unmatched: 5. Per germline, CDR1 SGDLS and CDR2 YYNGEE. The CDR3 sequence: CASSVGSGGNEQYF. The DNA of the CDR3 is TGTGCCAGCAGCGTAGGCTCAGGGGGAAACGAGCAGTACTTC.

This chain links TRBV4-1 with TRBJ2-1; the match to TRBD1 covers 7 bases. Trimming cost V 4 bases and J 4 bases; bases outside gene matches: 7. Germline V gene lookup returns CDR1 MGHRA and CDR2 YSYEKL. This CDR3 spans 15 amino acids. The CDR3 sequence: CASSLGMTGYNEQFF. DNA for the CDR3: TGCGCCAGCAGCCTGGGGATGACAGGGTACAATGAGCAGTTCTTC.

This clone is a singleton in its sample. The chain employs TRBV4-2 and TRBJ2-7, with 7 bases fitting TRBD1. Germline V gene lookup returns CDR1 LGHNA and CDR2 YNFKEQ. The CDR3 has 16 amino acids. Losses at the gene ends were 0 bases for V and 0 bases for J; bases not matched to a gene: 5. The CDR3 region is CASSQEPGQYSYEQYF. CDR3 DNA: TGTGCCAGCAGCCAAGAACCGGGACAGTACTCCTACGAGCAGTACTTC.

The V call is TRBV7-9, the J call TRBJ2-3, with D possibly TRBD2 on 6 matching bases. This CDR3 has 15 amino acids. CDR1 is SEHNR, CDR2 FQNEAQ, per germline (reference sequence). The germline V and J ends were trimmed by 3 bases and 6 bases, with 16 bases remaining between them. This CDR3 is CASSFAGLSSDTQYF. CDR3 DNA sequence: TGTGCCAGCAGCTTTGCGGGGCTGAGTTCGGATACGCAGTATTTT.

V gene TRBV6-6 combines with J gene TRBJ1-5, with D unresolved. The germline V and J ends were trimmed by 7 bases and 4 bases, with 17 bases remaining between them. The germline V gene has CDR1 MNHNY and CDR2 SVGAGI (reference sequence). CDR3 length: 15 amino acids. The CDR3 sequence: CASMHTQGGNQPQHF. CDR3 DNA sequence: TGTGCCAGCATGCACACCCAAGGAGGTAATCAGCCCCAGCATTTT.

The CDR3 spells CASSLLAGAYEQYF. The DNA for the CDR3 is TGTGCCAGCAGCTTACTAGCGGGGGCCTACGAGCAGTACTTC. The V and J genes are TRBV7-2 and TRBJ2-7, with 10 bases matching TRBD2. The CDR3 sequence is 14 residues long. J was trimmed by 2 bases and V by 2 bases; bases with no gene match: 0. Germline V lookup: CDR1 SGHTA, CDR2 FQGNSA.

The chain has TRBV12-5 and TRBJ1-2; 9 bases are shared with TRBD1. Trimming at V came to 5 bases and at J to 8 bases, leaving 12 bases not matched to a gene. Germline V lookup: CDR1 LGHNT, CDR2 FRNRAP. This CDR3 comprises 15 residues. CDR3 sequence: CASGQDRGRLRGYTF. Here the CDR3 DNA reads TGTGCTAGTGGTCAGGACAGGGGTAGGCTGAGAGGCTACACCTTC.